This TCR beta chain was obtained from a study of CD8+CD57+ T cells in acquired aplastic anemia. Study-wide background: The average for DNA from sorted CD4+ and CD8+ cells was about 2.9 ug. Healthy donor CD4+ samples were sequenced to a depth that averaged approximately 9.9 million reads. Study-wide results and caveats: Patients showed no significant difference from controls in CD8+ Simpson's diversity. The same twenty-nine CD8+ CDR3 sequences occurred in patients and in controls.

The use of genomic DNA as template underpinned the TCR beta VDJ and CDR3 profiling. TCRdb reanalysed the reads using MiXCR and keeps one entry per CDR3 protein. The repertoire holds under 200,000 distinct CDR3 sequences, with approximately 60% as singletons. On this clonotype itself: Its specificity is unknown.

The CDR3 is 14 residues long. V shed 8 bases and J shed 0 bases, with 11 bases lying between them. Germline CDR1 and CDR2: LNHDA and SQIVND (reference sequence). This rearrangement joins TRBV19 to TRBJ1-3; D may be TRBD1 (6 bases). Input material: sorted CD4+, CD8+, or CD8+CD57+ T cells (not recorded which) from PBMCs. This clonotype originated in a human donor in good health. The CDR3 region is CASRTDRSGNTIYF. CDR3 nucleotides: TGTGCCAGTCGGACAGACCGCTCTGGAAACACCATATATTTT.